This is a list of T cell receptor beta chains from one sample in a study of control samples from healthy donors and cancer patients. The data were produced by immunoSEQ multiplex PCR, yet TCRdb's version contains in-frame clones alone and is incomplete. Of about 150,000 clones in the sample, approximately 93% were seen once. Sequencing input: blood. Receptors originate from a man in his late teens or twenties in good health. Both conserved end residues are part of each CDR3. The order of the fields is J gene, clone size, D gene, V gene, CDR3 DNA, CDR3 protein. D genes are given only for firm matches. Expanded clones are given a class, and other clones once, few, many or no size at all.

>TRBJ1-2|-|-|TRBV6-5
TGTGCCAGCAACCTGAAGGAAGGGTTAGACTATGGCTACACCTTC
CASNLKEGLDYGYTF
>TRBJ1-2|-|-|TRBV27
TGTGCCAGCAGCCCTGACAGTCAAGTAATGAGGGGCTACACCTTC
CASSPDSQVMRGYTF
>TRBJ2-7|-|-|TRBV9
TGTGCCAGCAGCGTCTTGGGTGCGGGTAACGAGCAGTACTTC
CASSVLGAGNEQYF
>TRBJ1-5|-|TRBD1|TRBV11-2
TGTGCCAGCAGCCGACAGGGTAGCAGCAATCAGCCCCAGCATTTT
CASSRQGSSNQPQHF
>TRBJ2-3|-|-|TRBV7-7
TGTGCTAGCAGCCCCAGGGTATCGGGCACAGATACGCAGTATTTT
CASSPRVSGTDTQYF
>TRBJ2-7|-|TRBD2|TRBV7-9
TGTGCCAGCAGCAGTCCTAGCGGGGGGGACTACGAGCAGTACTTC
CASSSPSGGDYEQYF
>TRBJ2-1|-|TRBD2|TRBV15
TGTGCCACCAGCGGATCCCCAGCGGGAGAGCTTAACAATGAGCAGTTCTTC
CATSGSPAGELNNEQFF
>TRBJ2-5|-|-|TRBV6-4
TGTGCCGGATACAGGGAAGAGACCCAGTACTTC
CAGYREETQYF
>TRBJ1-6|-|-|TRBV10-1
TGCGCCAGCAGTGTTGAGGGACGCGAGAGCTCCTATAATTCACCCCTCCACTTT
CASSVEGRESSYNSPLHF
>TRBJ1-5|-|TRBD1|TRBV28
TGTGCCAGCAGTTCGACAGGGGCGAGTCAGCCCCAGCATTTT
CASSSTGASQPQHF
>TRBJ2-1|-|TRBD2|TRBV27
TGTGCCAGCAGTTTATCCCAGCGGGGGGTCGACAATGAGCAGTTCTTC
CASSLSQRGVDNEQFF
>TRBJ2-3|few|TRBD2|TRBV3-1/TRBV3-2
TGTGCCAGCAGCCAGGGACTAGCGGGGATCACAGATACGCAGTATTTT
CASSQGLAGITDTQYF
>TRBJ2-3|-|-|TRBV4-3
TGCGCCAGCAGCCAAGATACCGGGCGAGATACGCAGTATTTT
CASSQDTGRDTQYF
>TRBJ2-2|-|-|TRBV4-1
TGCGCCAGCAGCCCTATCCGCGGGGACACCGGGGAGCTGTTTTTT
CASSPIRGDTGELFF
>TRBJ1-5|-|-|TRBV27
TGTGCCAGCAGTTTAAGACTGGATAGCAATCAGCCCCAGCATTTT
CASSLRLDSNQPQHF
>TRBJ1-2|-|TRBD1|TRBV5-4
TGTGCCAGCAGCTGGGACAGCTTTAGGTATGGCTACACCTTC
CASSWDSFRYGYTF
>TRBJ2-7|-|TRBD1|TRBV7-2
TGTGCCAGCAGCTTAACTTTCGACAGGGTGATAGCCTACGAGCAGTACTTC
CASSLTFDRVIAYEQYF
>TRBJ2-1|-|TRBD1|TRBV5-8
TGTGCCAGCAGCCGGACCGGGACAGGGAACAATGAGCAGTTCTTC
CASSRTGTGNNEQFF
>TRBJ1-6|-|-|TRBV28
TGTGCCAGCACACACCGGAGGTTTGATTCACCCCTCCACTTT
CASTHRRFDSPLHF
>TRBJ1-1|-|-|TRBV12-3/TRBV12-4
TGTGCCAGCAGTCTCTGGGAGAACACTGAAGCTTTCTTT
CASSLWENTEAFF
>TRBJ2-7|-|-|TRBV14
TGTGCCAGCAGCCGTGGCTACGAGCAGTACTTC
CASSRGYEQYF
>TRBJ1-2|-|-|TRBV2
TGTGCCAGCAGTGAAGCGCGGAGGGGGGTTGACTATGGCTACACCTTC
CASSEARRGVDYGYTF
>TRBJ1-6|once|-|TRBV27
TGTGCCAGCAGTTTATATGGAGGGGTCCGAGTGGCAGCCCTCCACTTT
CASSLYGGVRVAALHF